The 23 T cell receptor beta chains below come from one sample, sequenced in a study of blood T cell repertoires in COVID-19. Assay: immunoSEQ multiplex PCR; the TCRdb copy retains only in-frame clones and omits some. The table includes 300,000 to 350,000 clones, roughly 88% detected once. The specimen sequenced was peripheral blood. These receptors all come from a woman aged 25 to 39 with COVID-19, enrolled during active disease.

V is TRBV6-5 and J is TRBJ2-1, with D maybe TRBD2 (5 bases). Per germline, CDR1 MNHEY and CDR2 SVGAGI. Between the trimmed V and J ends, which lost 7 bases and 5 bases, there was a span of 15 bases. The CDR3 runs 14 residues. Here the CDR3 reads CASTREVGDNEQFF. In DNA form, the CDR3 reads TGTGCCAGCACCCGGGAAGTCGGGGACAATGAGCAGTTCTTC.

The chain links TRBV18 to TRBJ2-7, with D possibly TRBD1 on 6 matching bases. V gave up 6 bases and J gave up 2 bases, with 11 bases separating them. CDR3 size: 13 residues. CDR1 is KGHSH and CDR2 is LQKENI in the germline V gene. CDR3 amino acids: CASSPQGTYEQYV. The DNA of the CDR3 is TGTGCCAGCTCGCCTCAGGGGACCTACGAGCAGTACGTC.

This clone was recorded once. The J gene is TRBJ2-1, the V gene TRBV4-1, with D possibly being TRBD2 (5 bases). Deletions cut 3 bases from V and 0 bases from J, with 9 bases between. Looked up from germline, CDR1 is MGHRA and CDR2 is YSYEKL. The CDR3 loop spans 15 amino acids. CDR3: CASSQGGLSYNEQFF. The CDR3 region has the DNA TGCGCCAGCAGCCAGGGCGGGCTCTCCTACAATGAGCAGTTCTTC.

Regarding this clone: A read error may account for a junction end that differs from germline. The chain carries TRBV28 and TRBJ1-2; 9 nucleotides align to TRBD1. Germline CDR1 and CDR2: MDHEN and SYDVKM. The CDR3 covers 13 residues. As DNA, the CDR3 is TGTGCCAGCAAAGGGACAGGGTTATATGGTTACACCTTC. Protein sequence: CASKGTGLYGYTF.

On this clone itself: One end of the junction fails to match germline, which may point to a read error. The V call is TRBV5-5, the J call TRBJ2-2, with 12 bases that match TRBD2. The V gene's germline CDR1 is SGHKS and CDR2 YYEKEE (reference sequence). This CDR3 spans 17 amino acids. As DNA, the CDR3 is TGTGCCAGCAGCTCCACTAGCGGGGGGCCGAATACCGGGGAGCTGTTTTTT. Its protein is CASSSTSGGPNTGELFF.

This clone has just one count. Here the CDR3 DNA reads TGTGCCAGCAGCTTAGCGGGAGTAAACACCATATATTTT. It translates to CASSLAGVNTIYF. The chain recombines TRBV7-8 with TRBJ1-3; D call uncertain. This CDR3 is built from 13 residues. CDR1 is SGHVS and CDR2 is FQNEAQ in the germline V gene. Trimming left V 0 bases short and J 6 bases short, with 6 bases between.

The rearrangement uses TRBV18 and TRBJ2-3; TRBD2 aligns across 10 bases. V lost 3 bases and J lost 1; bases outside the gene matches: 4. Germline CDR1 is KGHSH and CDR2 is LQKENI. The length of the CDR3 is 16 residues. The CDR3 coding sequence is TGTGCCAGCTCACCTCAAGGACTAGCGGGCACAGATACGCAGTATTTT. Amino acid sequence: CASSPQGLAGTDTQYF. Using reference TRBV18 and TRBJ2-3 for the parts outside the CDR3, the full variable domain is NAGVMQNPRHLVRRRGQEARLRCSPMKGHSHVYWYRQLPEEGLKFMVYLQKENIIDESGMPKERFSAEFPKEGPSILRIQQVVRGDSAAYFCASSPQGLAGTDTQYFGPGTRLTVL.

The genes are TRBV4-1 and TRBJ1-3; D call uncertain. V was cut by 4 bases and J by 0 bases, with 16 bases left in between. The CDR3 loop spans 17 amino acids. Germline values: CDR1 MGHRA, CDR2 YSYEKL. The CDR3 is CASSPSRRVFSGNTIYF. The CDR3 DNA follows: TGCGCCAGCAGCCCTTCTCGGAGAGTATTCTCTGGAAACACCATATATTTT.

The rearrangement joins TRBV7-9 to TRBJ1-5; D is undetermined. Trimming cost V 2 bases and J 7 bases, with 6 bases left between them. The V gene's germline CDR1 is SEHNR and CDR2 FQNEAQ (reference sequence). This CDR3 is 12 amino acids long. CDR3 sequence (DNA): TGTGCCAGCAGCTTAATGGCCCAGCCCCAGCATTTT. Protein sequence: CASSLMAQPQHF.

The chain uses TRBV6-5 and TRBJ2-2, with D unresolved. Germline values: CDR1 MNHEY, CDR2 SVGAGI. V was trimmed by 6 bases and J by 5 bases, leaving 13 bases between them. There are 14 residues in the CDR3. CDR3 residues: CASRSVSLTGELFF. In nucleotides, the CDR3 is TGTGCCAGCAGGTCGGTGTCTCTAACCGGGGAGCTGTTTTTT.

This chain connects TRBV5-1 to TRBJ1-1, with D maybe TRBD1 (6 bases). The CDR3 covers 13 residues. CDR1 is SGHRS, CDR2 YFSETQ, per germline. V shed 1 base and J shed 5 bases, with 9 bases lying between them. The CDR3 here is CASSLTGRTEAFF. For the CDR3, the DNA is TGCGCCAGCAGCTTGACAGGGAGAACTGAAGCTTTCTTT.

The chain recombines TRBV30 with TRBJ1-2; 10 bases fit TRBD1. This CDR3 has 14 residues. With 4 bases clipped from V and 2 bases from J, the junction kept 4 bases outside the gene matches. The germline V gene has CDR1 GTSNPN and CDR2 SVGIG (reference sequence). This CDR3 reads CAWKVGQGNYGYTF. CDR3 bases: TGTGCCTGGAAAGTGGGACAGGGGAACTATGGCTACACCTTC.

The chain recombines TRBV19 with TRBJ1-1, with D possibly matching TRBD1 (5 bases). The V end was cut by 3 bases, the J end by 8 bases, with 10 bases between. CDR3 length: 12 residues. Germline lookup yields CDR1 LNHDA and CDR2 SQIVND (reference sequence). The CDR3 DNA reads TGTGCCAGTAGTATGGTTGGGGGGGAAGCTTTCTTT. This sequence encodes CASSMVGGEAFF.

This sequence joins TRBV7-4 and TRBJ1-1, with a possible D match to TRBD1 (6 bases). V was trimmed by 5 bases and J by 1 base, leaving 11 bases between them. Germline loops: CDR1 SGHVT, CDR2 SQSDAQ. The CDR3 length is 14 residues. CDR3 region: CASSHGQRNTEAFF. The CDR3 DNA reads as TGTGCCAGCAGCCATGGACAGAGGAACACTGAAGCTTTCTTT.

The chain is built from TRBV15 and TRBJ1-1; D unresolved. This CDR3 has 14 residues. Trimming removed 0 bases at V and 4 bases at J, with 9 bases between. Germline CDR1 and CDR2: LNHNV and YYDKDF (reference sequence). Written as DNA, the CDR3 is TGTGCCACCAGCAGAGAAGGAGCCGGCACTGAAGCTTTCTTT. Translating it yields CATSREGAGTEAFF.

The chain uses TRBV28 and TRBJ1-2; no clear D. The germline V gene encodes CDR1 MDHEN and CDR2 SYDVKM. The V gene lost 3 bases and the J gene lost 4 bases, with 9 bases spanning the gap. The length of the CDR3 is 13 residues. CDR3 sequence (DNA): TGTGCCAGCAGTTTCGGCAGGTTCTATGGCTACACCTTC. Translation: CASSFGRFYGYTF.

This clone came up a few times. The chain employs TRBV4-1 and TRBJ2-7; 12 nucleotides line up with TRBD2. The V gene end was trimmed by 2 bases and the J gene end by 3 bases; junction bases not matched to a gene: 2. Germline V CDR1 and CDR2: MGHRA, YSYEKL. The CDR3 runs to 15 residues. The CDR3 DNA sequence: TGCGCCAGCAGCCAAACGGGACTAGCGGGCTACGAGCAGTACTTC. Encoded protein: CASSQTGLAGYEQYF.

The chain combines TRBV28 with TRBJ2-7; TRBD1 matches 10 bases. V shed 5 bases, J shed 6 bases, and the junction held 7 bases outside the gene matches. Germline lookup yields CDR1 MDHEN and CDR2 SYDVKM. This CDR3 region has 14 residues. CDR3 nucleotide sequence: TGTGCCAGCAGTCCCAGGACAGGGGGGGGCGAGCAGTACGTC. Its protein product is CASSPRTGGGEQYV.

V is TRBV2 and J is TRBJ1-2; the match to TRBD1 covers 7 bases. V shed 6 bases, J shed 5 bases, and the junction held 9 bases outside the gene matches. The CDR3 has 14 amino acids. In germline, CDR1 is SNHLY, CDR2 FYNNEI. CDR3 coding DNA: TGTGCCAGCAGCGTCGACAGGGACCCTTATGGCTACACCTTC. Amino acids: CASSVDRDPYGYTF.

This chain links TRBV5-4 with TRBJ2-7, with 13 nucleotides matching TRBD2. The CDR3 covers 17 residues. CDR1 is SGHNT and CDR2 is YYREEE in the germline V gene (reference sequence). With 3 bases clipped from V and 4 bases from J, the junction kept 10 bases outside the gene matches. The DNA of the CDR3 is TGTGCCAGCAGCTCCTTACCCCGGACTAGCGGGGGTTACGAGCAGTACTTC. Its translation: CASSSLPRTSGGYEQYF.

The chain combines TRBV2 with TRBJ2-1; possible D gene TRBD1, 5 bases. The CDR3 is 15 amino acids. V lost 1 base to trimming and J lost 8 bases, with 15 bases between them. From germline, CDR1 is SNHLY and CDR2 FYNNEI. The CDR3 sequence is CASSEEQGTWDEQFF. CDR3 nucleotide sequence: TGTGCCAGCAGTGAAGAGCAGGGTACGTGGGATGAGCAGTTCTTC.

The CDR3 loop is CASSLGPIEAFF. CDR3 coding DNA: TGTGCCAGCAGCTTGGGGCCGATTGAAGCTTTCTTT. The chain employs TRBV12-3 or TRBV12-4 and TRBJ1-1; a possible D gene is TRBD1 (5 bases). The ends were cut back, 6 bases at V and 7 bases at J, with 12 bases in the middle. This CDR3 is built from 12 residues.

The chain joins TRBV2 to TRBJ1-1; weak D call: TRBD1 (6 bases). This CDR3 spans 16 amino acids. Germline lookup yields CDR1 SNHLY and CDR2 FYNNEI. V was cut by 4 bases and J by 1 base, with 16 bases left in between. CDR3: CASSAPPGTPNTEAFF. The CDR3 DNA sequence: TGTGCCAGCAGTGCACCTCCCGGGACACCGAACACTGAAGCTTTCTTT.